These 27 T cell receptor beta chains were sequenced from one sample in a study of blood T cell repertoires in COVID-19. Sequencing used immunoSEQ multiplex PCR; TCRdb keeps in-frame clones, though not all of them. Of roughly 500,000 clones listed, approximately 92% were seen once; the top ten hold about 0.91%. The specimen sequenced was peripheral blood. The source is a man aged 18 to 35 with COVID-19, enrolled during active disease.

The chain combines TRBV19 with TRBJ2-6; 8 positions match TRBD1. The V gene end was trimmed by 8 bases and the J gene end by 3 bases; junction bases not matched to a gene: 6. Germline CDR1 LNHDA, CDR2 SQIVND (reference sequence). The CDR3 loop spans 15 amino acids. CDR3 DNA sequence: TGTGCCAGTGCCGGGACAGGCGGTGGGGCCAACGTCCTGACTTTC. It specifies CASAGTGGGANVLTF.

The chain is built from TRBV12-5 and TRBJ1-1; D remains ambiguous. Germline-derived CDR1 and CDR2 are LGHNT and FRNRAP. Trimming pared 2 bases from V and 2 bases from J, leaving 6 bases between. The CDR3 is 13 amino acids. CDR3 coding DNA: TGTGCTAGTGGTTTGAGACTAAACACTGAAGCTTTCTTT. The encoded protein is CASGLRLNTEAFF.

The CDR3 reads CAWGGIAGPYNEQFF. The CDR3 DNA follows: TGTGCCTGGGGTGGGATAGCGGGCCCGTACAATGAGCAGTTCTTC. The chain recombines TRBV30 with TRBJ2-1, with 7 bases matching TRBD2. Looked up from germline, CDR1 is GTSNPN and CDR2 is SVGIG (reference sequence). This CDR3 has 15 residues. J lost 4 bases, V lost 5 bases, and 11 bases had no gene match.

V and J are TRBV5-1 and TRBJ2-2; TRBD2 is a possible D gene (6 bases). The CDR3 has 14 amino acids. Germline V gives CDR1 SGHRS, CDR2 YFSETQ. The V and J ends lost 4 bases and 4 bases respectively, with 11 bases between them. In DNA, the CDR3 is TGCGCCAGCAGCAACGGGGAGGCCACCGGGGAGCTGTTTTTT. This codes for CASSNGEATGELFF.

This chain connects TRBV6-4 to TRBJ1-6; 9 positions agree with TRBD1. J was trimmed by 7 bases and V by 5 bases; bases with no gene match: 9. Looked up from germline, CDR1 is MRHNA and CDR2 is SNTAGT. The CDR3 runs to 16 residues. CDR3 sequence: CASSPGTGFQNSPLHF. The CDR3 DNA sequence: TGTGCCAGCAGTCCCGGGACAGGGTTTCAAAATTCACCCCTCCACTTT.

This chain links TRBV5-1 with TRBJ1-1; the D gene is possibly TRBD1 (5 bases). CDR3 length: 13 residues. Germline loops: CDR1 SGHRS, CDR2 YFSETQ. V was clipped by 2 bases and J by 2 bases, with 7 bases between them. CDR3 coding DNA: TGCGCCAGCAGCTTCAGGGATAACACTGAAGCTTTCTTT. This codes for CASSFRDNTEAFF.

The J gene is TRBJ2-2, the V gene TRBV7-8, with 10 nucleotides matching TRBD2. This CDR3 region has 20 residues. Germline CDR1 reads SGHVS; CDR2 reads FQNEAQ. Losses at the gene ends were 1 base for V and 5 bases for J; bases not matched to a gene: 16. The CDR3, as DNA: TGTGCCAGCAGCTTAGTTGGACTAGCGGCCTTCGGGGGTCTAACCGGGGAGCTGTTTTTT. Translation: CASSLVGLAAFGGLTGELFF. Combining the CDR3 with reference TRBV7-8 and TRBJ2-2 gives the whole variable domain GAGVSQSPRYKVAKRGQDVALRCDPISGHVSLFWYQQALGQGPEFLTYFQNEAQLDKSGLPSDRFFAERPEGSVSTLKIQRTQQEDSAVYLCASSLVGLAAFGGLTGELFFGEGSRLTVL.

The V call is TRBV15, the J call TRBJ1-6; 9 nucleotides align to TRBD1. The CDR3 covers 17 residues. CDR1 is LNHNV and CDR2 is YYDKDF in the germline V gene (reference sequence). Losses at the gene ends were 3 bases for V and 0 bases for J; bases not matched to a gene: 3. The CDR3 sequence: CATSRGQGSSYNSPLHF. The CDR3 nucleotides read TGTGCCACCAGCAGGGGACAGGGAAGCTCCTATAATTCACCCCTCCACTTT.

The chain combines TRBV27 with TRBJ2-3; weak D call: TRBD2 (6 bases). V lost 7 bases to trimming and J lost 5 bases, with 19 bases between them. The CDR3 runs to 15 residues. Germline loops: CDR1 MNHEY, CDR2 SMNVEV (reference sequence). The CDR3 nucleotides are TGTGCCAGCACCCGGGACTCTCTGCGGGGAGATACGCAGTATTTT. The encoded protein is CASTRDSLRGDTQYF.

The rearrangement joins TRBV5-1 to TRBJ2-1; 7 bases align to TRBD1. This CDR3 is 15 amino acids long. The V segment lost 2 bases and the J segment 7 bases; nucleotides outside the gene matches: 9. CDR1 SGHRS and CDR2 YFSETQ come from the germline V gene. The CDR3 bases are TGCGCCAGCAGCTTTACACAGGGGCTAGTGAATGAGCAGTTCTTC. Its translation: CASSFTQGLVNEQFF. The full variable domain, rest sourced from reference TRBV5-1 and TRBJ2-1, is KAGVTQTPRYLIKTRGQQVTLSCSPISGHRSVSWYQQTPGQGLQFLFEYFSETQRNKGNFPGRFSGRQFSNSRSEMNVSTLELGDSALYLCASSFTQGLVNEQFFGPGTRLTVL.

This chain links TRBV4-2 with TRBJ2-2; 15 bases align to TRBD2. There are 19 residues in the CDR3. Germline trimming cut 4 bases from V and 0 bases from J; bases unmatched to any gene: 6. Germline lookup yields CDR1 LGHNA and CDR2 YNFKEQ. As DNA, the CDR3 is TGTGCCAGCAGCCTAAGGACTAGCGGGGGGGATGCGAACACCGGGGAGCTGTTTTTT. Translating gives CASSLRTSGGDANTGELFF.

This clone was counted once. This chain connects TRBV12-5 to TRBJ2-7; tentatively, D is TRBD1 (6 bases). V was pared by 6 bases and J by 9 bases, with 15 bases between. The CDR3 runs to 12 residues. Germline lookup yields CDR1 LGHNT and CDR2 FRNRAP. In nucleotides, the CDR3 is TGTGCTAGTGGCCTGATGGGGACAAGGCAGTACTTC. Translation: CASGLMGTRQYF.

The rearrangement joins TRBV12-3 or TRBV12-4 to TRBJ2-7; TRBD1 aligns across 8 bases. The CDR3 is 13 amino acids. Unmatched junction bases numbered 2, after V lost 3 bases and J lost 4 bases. The CDR3 spells CASSFDRGYEQYF. In DNA form, the CDR3 reads TGTGCCAGCAGTTTTGACAGGGGTTACGAGCAGTACTTC.

A note on this clone: The junction shows a germline mismatch at one end, possibly a read error. This sequence joins TRBV7-9 and TRBJ2-7, with 12 bases identical to TRBD1. This CDR3 contains 14 residues. In germline, CDR1 is SEHNR, CDR2 FQNEAQ (reference sequence). The CDR3 DNA reads TGCGAGGGACAGGGGGCATCTTCGGTCGACGAGCAGTACTTC. Translated, it gives CEGQGASSVDEQYF.

The chain is built from TRBV5-1 and TRBJ2-7; D not certain. From germline, CDR1 is SGHRS and CDR2 YFSETQ. The CDR3 has 12 amino acids. Trimming shortened V by 10 bases and J by 0 bases, and 11 bases separated the two germline ends. DNA for the CDR3: TGCGCCTCAGTCTCTGCCTCCTACGAGCAGTACTTC. This translates into CASVSASYEQYF.

J is TRBJ1-2 and V is TRBV7-9; 7 bases agree with TRBD1. Germline values: CDR1 SEHNR, CDR2 FQNEAQ (reference sequence). V lost 5 bases, J lost 4 bases, and 7 bases stayed unmatched. The CDR3 has 14 residues. Here the CDR3 DNA reads TGTGCCAGCAGCAGGGACCGGGACAGCTATGGCTACACCTTC. It is translated as CASSRDRDSYGYTF. Together with reference TRBV7-9 and TRBJ1-2, the CDR3 gives the full variable domain: DTGVSQNPRHKITKRGQNVTFRCDPISEHNRLYWYRQTLGQGPEFLTYFQNEAQLEKSRLLSDRFSAERPKGSFSTLEIQRTEQGDSAMYLCASSRDRDSYGYTFGSGTRLTVV.

The chain combines TRBV15 with TRBJ1-5; tentative D call: TRBD1 (6 bases). Germline lookup yields CDR1 LNHNV and CDR2 YYDKDF (reference sequence). CDR3 length: 15 amino acids. With 0 bases removed from V and 5 bases from J, the gap between germline ends came to 11 bases. In DNA form, the CDR3 reads TGTGCCACCAGCAGAGATCATCAGGGGTATCAGCCCCAGCATTTT. This translates into CATSRDHQGYQPQHF.

This chain links TRBV27 with TRBJ1-1, with 8 nucleotides matching TRBD1. V shed 4 bases and J 7 bases; nucleotides not matched to a gene: 2. CDR3 size: 12 residues. Germline lookup yields CDR1 MNHEY and CDR2 SMNVEV (reference sequence). The CDR3, as DNA: TGTGCCAGCAGTTCAGGACAGGGTGAAGCTTTCTTT. Translating it yields CASSSGQGEAFF.

The gene calls are TRBV5-1 and TRBJ2-5, with D possibly TRBD2 on 6 matching bases. Trimming stripped 3 bases from V and 1 base from J, with 19 bases between. This CDR3 contains 17 residues. Per germline, CDR1 SGHRS and CDR2 YFSETQ. The CDR3: CASSWAGLAYSQETQYF. CDR3 bases: TGCGCCAGCAGCTGGGCGGGACTCGCATACTCCCAAGAGACCCAGTACTTC.

The J gene is TRBJ2-7, the V gene TRBV6-5; the match to TRBD1 covers 8 bases. J was trimmed by 3 bases and V by 2 bases; bases with no gene match: 3. Germline lookup yields CDR1 MNHEY and CDR2 SVGAGI. The CDR3 length is 14 residues. The CDR3 reads CASSYDRGNYEQYF. Here the CDR3 DNA reads TGTGCCAGCAGTTACGACAGGGGAAACTACGAGCAGTACTTC.

The genes are TRBV24-1 and TRBJ2-6, with 7 bases fitting TRBD1. The trim removed 4 bases at V and 2 bases at J, leaving 10 bases unmatched. The CDR3 loop spans 18 amino acids. Germline V gene sequence: CDR1 KGHDR, CDR2 SFDVKD. DNA for the CDR3: TGTGCCACCAGTGACACCCGACAGGGAACGACTGGGGCCAACGTCCTGACTTTC. Residues: CATSDTRQGTTGANVLTF.

CDR3 in amino acids: CASSQGSATGGKTYEQYF. As DNA, the CDR3 is TGCGCCAGCAGCCAAGGTTCGGCGACAGGGGGCAAAACCTACGAGCAGTACTTC. J is TRBJ2-7 and V is TRBV4-1; TRBD1 agrees at 10 bases. CDR3 length: 18 residues. Germline CDR1 reads MGHRA; CDR2 reads YSYEKL. V dropped 1 base and J dropped 2; count of bases not matched to a gene: 11.

This chain joins TRBV6-5 and TRBJ1-5, with a tentative D call TRBD1 (6 bases). The germline V gene encodes CDR1 MNHEY and CDR2 SVGAGI. The CDR3 runs to 15 residues. Trimming took off 4 bases at V and 0 bases at J, with 10 bases between the two ends. CDR3 bases: TGTGCCAGCAGTTGGACAGCGTATAGCAATCAGCCCCAGCATTTT. Protein: CASSWTAYSNQPQHF.

With respect to this clone: The sample contains more than one DNA sequence encoding this CDR3. The chain recombines TRBV12-3 or TRBV12-4 with TRBJ2-2; D remains ambiguous. The germline V and J ends were trimmed by 5 bases and 2 bases, with 3 bases remaining between them. The CDR3 is 12 residues long. The CDR3, as DNA: TGTGCCAGCAGTCTTAACACCGGGGAGCTGTTTTTT. As protein: CASSLNTGELFF.

The J gene is TRBJ1-1, the V gene TRBV14; maybe TRBD1 (5 bases). Trimming left V 3 bases short and J 0 bases short, with 8 bases between. Germline V gene lookup returns CDR1 SGHDN and CDR2 FVKESK. The CDR3 is made up of 14 amino acids. CDR3 protein: CASSQAGMNTEAFF. The DNA for the CDR3 is TGTGCCAGCAGCCAGGCAGGGATGAACACTGAAGCTTTCTTT.

The CDR3 DNA follows: TGTGCCAGCAGCTTAGCGGGGACTAGCGGGAGCTTCTTCACAGATACGCAGTATTTT. Translating it yields CASSLAGTSGSFFTDTQYF. The gene calls are TRBV7-9 and TRBJ2-3; 14 bases agree with TRBD2. The CDR3 is 19 residues long. The J segment lost 2 bases and the V segment lost 0 bases, leaving 7 bases of the junction unmatched. Germline V gene sequence: CDR1 SEHNR, CDR2 FQNEAQ (reference sequence).

A note on this clone: The same CDR3 also results from other DNA sequences found in this sample. The V and J genes are TRBV3-1 (or the pseudogene TRBV3-2) and TRBJ2-7, with D unclear. With 1 base removed from V and 4 bases from J, the gap between germline ends came to 5 bases. In germline, CDR1 is LGHDT, CDR2 YNNKEL (reference sequence). The CDR3 runs 12 residues. The CDR3 nucleotides are TGTGCCAGCAGCCAAGGAGGTTACGAGCAGTACTTC. Its translation is CASSQGGYEQYF.